This entry is about one T cell receptor (beta chain). Antigen unknown. Clones were sequenced by immunoSEQ multiplex PCR, and TCRdb holds only the in-frame ones, with some missing. Of about 100,000 clones detected, approximately 86% appear once; the ten largest clones hold more than 2.5%. The record originates from a study of T cell responses to AZD1222 COVID-19 vaccine. Findings and caveats of the study: Recipients of AZD1222 seropositive at baseline numbered only 5 to 7. Compared with day 0, the breadth and depth of the Spike-specific TCR repertoire rose significantly after two doses of AZD1222. Sampling that yielded the repertoires occurred only after the peak T cell response.

CDR1 and CDR2 (germline): SEHNR, FQNEAQ (reference sequence). V dropped 5 bases and J dropped 3 bases, with 10 bases sitting between them. The CDR3 is made up of 13 amino acids. The sequence was collected from an adult who received the MenACWY meningococcal vaccine as a control. This sample comprised peripheral blood, obtained 28 days after the second dose of the MenACWY control vaccine. The V gene is TRBV7-9, the J gene TRBJ1-1; perhaps TRBD1 as D (6 bases). The CDR3 DNA reads as TGTGCCAGCAGCAGCGAGGGGGACACTGAAGCTTTCTTT. It is translated as CASSSEGDTEAFF.